Presented here are 27 T cell receptor beta chains from one specimen sequenced in a study of blood T cell repertoires in COVID-19. TCRdb's table, derived via immunoSEQ multiplex PCR, lists solely in-frame clones and lacks some. The sample lists approximately 260,000 clones, approximately 82% occurring once. Source material: peripheral blood. The source is a woman of 80 years or more with active or convalescent COVID-19.

The chain uses TRBV9 and TRBJ2-3, with D possibly matching TRBD2 (6 bases). The ends were cut back, 4 bases at V and 1 base at J, with 19 bases in the middle. CDR1 is SGDLS and CDR2 is YYNGEE in the germline V gene. The CDR3 has 17 amino acids. CDR3 in amino acids: CASSPPPEGLGTDTQYF. CDR3 bases: TGTGCCAGCAGCCCGCCACCGGAGGGTCTGGGCACAGATACGCAGTATTTT.

The chain couples TRBV5-1 to TRBJ2-5, with D possibly TRBD1 on 7 matching bases. The CDR3 sequence is 13 residues long. CDR1 is SGHRS and CDR2 is YFSETQ in the germline V gene. Between the trimmed V and J ends, which lost 2 bases and 9 bases, there was a span of 14 bases. DNA for the CDR3: TGCGCCAGCAGCTTTGGGCAGGGGGGAGCCCAGTACTTC. Protein product: CASSFGQGGAQYF.

This clone has a single count. This chain uses TRBV12-5 with TRBJ1-1; weak D call: TRBD1 (6 bases). Per the germline V gene, CDR1 is LGHNT and CDR2 is FRNRAP. Trimming left V 8 bases short and J 6 bases short, with 19 bases between. The length of the CDR3 is 14 residues. The CDR3 DNA follows: TGTGCTAGTCGATGGGAGGGGGGTACCGCTGAAGCTTTCTTT. Amino acid sequence: CASRWEGGTAEAFF.

The CDR3 bases are TGTGCCAGCAGGAAGCTATACAGGGGAAACTACGAGCAGTACTTC. Protein product: CASRKLYRGNYEQYF. The chain is built from TRBV28 and TRBJ2-7; 7 nucleotides match TRBD1. The J segment lost 3 bases and the V segment lost 6 bases, leaving 11 bases of the junction unmatched. Germline V gene data show CDR1 as MDHEN and CDR2 as SYDVKM. The CDR3 loop spans 15 amino acids.

The rearrangement links TRBV2 to TRBJ2-1; the D is unclear. The CDR3 is 12 residues long. Looked up from germline, CDR1 is SNHLY and CDR2 is FYNNEI. V lost 4 bases to trimming and J lost 8 bases, with 9 bases between them. CDR3 bases: TGTGCCAGCAGTGGGGCTACGGATGAGCAGTTCTTC. Translating it yields CASSGATDEQFF.

This clone was seen more than once but under ten times. The CDR3 DNA is TGTGCCAGCAGAGGAGGCGGGGTGAGGGAGGGCTTGAGAGGAAAACTGTTTTTT. This translates into CASRGGGVREGLRGKLFF. This chain links TRBV28 with TRBJ1-4; D unclear. CDR3 size: 18 residues. The V gene lost 6 bases and the J gene lost 10 bases, with 30 bases spanning the gap. Per germline, CDR1 MDHEN and CDR2 SYDVKM.

The rearrangement links TRBV2 to TRBJ2-5, with D possibly matching TRBD1 (6 bases). Per the germline V gene, CDR1 is SNHLY and CDR2 is FYNNEI. The CDR3 spans 14 residues. V was clipped by 4 bases and J by 7 bases, with 16 bases between them. Here the CDR3 reads CASSVRDFRGTQYF. DNA for the CDR3: TGTGCCAGCAGTGTTCGGGATTTCAGGGGGACCCAGTACTTC.

The chain combines TRBV10-2 with TRBJ2-2, with 8 bases matching TRBD2. This CDR3 comprises 16 residues. Germline loops: CDR1 WSHSY, CDR2 SAAADI. Trimming removed 2 bases from V and 1 base from J; junction bases left unmatched: 3. The CDR3 loop reads CASSESLAGNTGELFF. The CDR3 nucleotides read TGCGCCAGCAGTGAGAGTCTAGCGGGGAACACCGGGGAGCTGTTTTTT.

This clone was picked up a small number of times. The chain combines TRBV27 with TRBJ1-1, with a possible D match to TRBD1 (6 bases). CDR3 length: 14 residues. Germline CDR1 and CDR2: MNHEY and SMNVEV (reference sequence). V dropped 6 bases and J dropped 0 bases, with 11 bases sitting between them. CDR3 nucleotide sequence: TGTGCCAGCAGGGAAACAGGGCTGAACACTGAAGCTTTCTTT. Its protein product is CASRETGLNTEAFF.

The chain joins TRBV7-8 to TRBJ2-2, with a tentative D call TRBD1 (6 bases). Germline V gene data show CDR1 as SGHVS and CDR2 as FQNEAQ. V was cut by 5 bases and J by 1 base, with 14 bases left in between. The CDR3 has 16 residues. The chain's CDR3 is CASSRYGQRNTGELFF. CDR3 coding DNA: TGTGCCAGCAGCCGATACGGACAGAGGAACACCGGGGAGCTGTTTTTT.

The chain has TRBV5-4 and TRBJ2-1, with 7 bases that match TRBD2. The CDR3 sequence is 15 residues long. Germline CDR1 is SGHNT and CDR2 is YYREEE (reference sequence). J lost 4 bases, V lost 0 bases, and 4 bases had no gene match. The CDR3 DNA reads TGTGCCAGCAGCTTGGGCGGGACTACGTACAATGAGCAGTTCTTC. It codes for CASSLGGTTYNEQFF.

V usage is TRBV28 and J usage is TRBJ1-1, with 9 bases identical to TRBD1. Per the germline V gene, CDR1 is MDHEN and CDR2 is SYDVKM. CDR3 length: 14 amino acids. V lost 5 bases to trimming and J lost 1 base; unmatched junction nucleotides: 2. The CDR3 DNA reads TGTGCCAGCAGTATGGGACAGGGGAACACTGAAGCTTTCTTT. Residues: CASSMGQGNTEAFF.

The table lists this clone with a count of one. The chain joins TRBV5-4 to TRBJ1-3, with 12 nucleotides matching TRBD1. Germline V lookup: CDR1 SGHNT, CDR2 YYREEE (reference sequence). The CDR3 loop spans 16 amino acids. The V segment lost 0 bases and the J segment 4 bases; nucleotides outside the gene matches: 2. The CDR3 sequence is CASSLAGQGAGNTIYF. The DNA of the CDR3 is TGTGCCAGCAGCTTGGCGGGACAGGGGGCCGGAAACACCATATATTTT.

This clone was detected a few times. This chain connects TRBV5-1 to TRBJ2-2, with D possibly matching TRBD1 (6 bases). The CDR3 sequence is 14 residues long. Trimming shortened V by 3 bases and J by 4 bases, and 10 bases separated the two germline ends. Germline loops: CDR1 SGHRS, CDR2 YFSETQ. The CDR3 DNA is TGCGCCAGCAGCTCCCAGGGGAGCACCGGGGAGCTGTTTTTT. Its protein product is CASSSQGSTGELFF.

This clone was found once. This rearrangement joins TRBV30 to TRBJ1-5; D is unresolved. V shed 6 bases and J shed 6 bases, with 15 bases lying between them. This CDR3 spans 13 amino acids. CDR1 is GTSNPN, CDR2 SVGIG, per germline (reference sequence). CDR3 in DNA: TGTGCCTGCTCTATAGTAGCTGGTCAGCCCCAGCATTTT. Amino acids: CACSIVAGQPQHF.

The chain couples TRBV27 to TRBJ2-1; 12 bases are shared with TRBD2. Germline V gene data show CDR1 as MNHEY and CDR2 as SMNVEV (reference sequence). The V and J ends lost 7 bases and 8 bases, in that order; junction bases with no gene match: 3. The CDR3 has 13 residues. The CDR3 here is CASMGLAGYEQFF. In DNA form, the CDR3 reads TGTGCCAGCATGGGACTAGCGGGTTATGAGCAGTTCTTC.

The chain links TRBV9 to TRBJ1-2; 8 nucleotides align to TRBD1. The CDR3 loop spans 15 amino acids. The V segment lost 4 bases and the J segment 2 bases; nucleotides outside the gene matches: 7. Germline lookup yields CDR1 SGDLS and CDR2 YYNGEE. The CDR3, as DNA: TGTGCCAGCAGCCCGACAGGGACAGGAAACTATGGCTACACCTTC. Amino acid sequence: CASSPTGTGNYGYTF.

This rearrangement joins TRBV6-5 to TRBJ2-7, with D tentatively TRBD1 (6 bases). V gave up 5 bases and J gave up 2 bases, with 16 bases separating them. Germline CDR1 MNHEY, CDR2 SVGAGI. The CDR3 length is 15 residues. DNA of the CDR3: TGTGCCAGCAGTCTCGACCGGGACACAGCCTACGAGCAGTACTTC. Its protein product is CASSLDRDTAYEQYF.

This clone was seen a few times. This sequence joins TRBV20-1 and TRBJ2-1; a possible D gene is TRBD1 (6 bases). This CDR3 comprises 16 residues. V was shortened by 3 bases and J by 3 bases, with 18 bases between the two germline ends. The germline gives CDR1 DFQATT, CDR2 SNEGSKA (reference sequence). The CDR3 reads CSASLSRGTFYNEQFF. DNA of the CDR3: TGCAGTGCTAGTCTAAGCAGGGGAACATTCTACAATGAGCAGTTCTTC.

The V call is TRBV6-6, the J call TRBJ1-1, with TRBD1 matching over 8 bases. The CDR3 has 14 amino acids. V lost 7 bases to trimming and J lost 5 bases; unmatched junction nucleotides: 9. The germline gives CDR1 MNHNY, CDR2 SVGAGI (reference sequence). Written as DNA, the CDR3 is TGTGCCAGCAACACAGGACAGGGTGGTACTGAAGCTTTCTTT. Translation: CASNTGQGGTEAFF.

V usage is TRBV19 and J usage is TRBJ2-5; 15 positions agree with TRBD2. J was trimmed by 3 bases and V by 4 bases; bases with no gene match: 3. Per the germline V gene, CDR1 is LNHDA and CDR2 is SQIVND (reference sequence). The CDR3 spans 16 residues. CDR3 loop: CASSRTSGGVKETQYF. The CDR3 bases are TGTGCCAGTAGTAGGACTAGCGGGGGGGTAAAAGAGACCCAGTACTTC.

V and J are TRBV4-1 and TRBJ1-1; 8 bases line up with TRBD1. The CDR3 has 15 residues. With 0 bases clipped from V and 5 bases from J, the junction kept 5 bases outside the gene matches. In germline, CDR1 is MGHRA, CDR2 YSYEKL. CDR3 loop: CASSQEVQGGTEAFF. In DNA form, the CDR3 reads TGCGCCAGCAGCCAAGAGGTACAGGGGGGGACTGAAGCTTTCTTT.

This clone was seen a handful of times. The CDR3, as DNA: TGTGCCAGCAGTTCCTTGACTAGCGGCCCCTACGAGCAGTACTTC. Its protein product is CASSSLTSGPYEQYF. This chain joins TRBV27 and TRBJ2-7; 9 bases fit TRBD2. The V and J ends lost 4 bases and 2 bases, in that order; junction bases with no gene match: 6. CDR1 and CDR2 from the germline V gene are MNHEY and SMNVEV (reference sequence). The CDR3 extends over 15 amino acids.

The gene calls are TRBV3-1 (or the pseudogene TRBV3-2) and TRBJ2-1; 10 nucleotides align to TRBD1. Germline V gives CDR1 LGHDT, CDR2 YNNKEL (reference sequence). The V segment lost 2 bases and the J segment 7 bases; nucleotides outside the gene matches: 8. This CDR3 spans 16 amino acids. The CDR3 DNA follows: TGTGCCAGCAGCCAACAAGGGCGGACAGGGGGAAATGAGCAGTTCTTC. Translating it yields CASSQQGRTGGNEQFF.

The gene calls are TRBV5-1 and TRBJ2-7, with D tentatively TRBD2 (5 bases). Deletions cut 4 bases from V and 0 bases from J, with 8 bases between. Germline assignment: CDR1 SGHRS and CDR2 YFSETQ. This CDR3 spans 13 amino acids. CDR3 protein: CASSPLASYEQYF. DNA of the CDR3: TGCGCCAGCAGCCCGCTAGCCTCCTACGAGCAGTACTTC. Filled out from reference TRBV5-1 and TRBJ2-7, the complete variable domain reads KAGVTQTPRYLIKTRGQQVTLSCSPISGHRSVSWYQQTPGQGLQFLFEYFSETQRNKGNFPGRFSGRQFSNSRSEMNVSTLELGDSALYLCASSPLASYEQYFGPGTRLTVT.

The chain uses TRBV18 and TRBJ1-5; no clear D gene. Trimming took off 2 bases at V and 3 bases at J, with 5 bases between the two ends. Germline assignment: CDR1 KGHSH and CDR2 LQKENI. This CDR3 is 13 amino acids long. The CDR3 sequence: CASSPGTNQPQHF. DNA for the CDR3: TGTGCCAGCTCACCAGGCACCAATCAGCCCCAGCATTTT.

The chain links TRBV19 to TRBJ1-3; D is undetermined. Germline-derived CDR1 and CDR2 are LNHDA and SQIVND (reference sequence). The CDR3 is made up of 14 amino acids. Trimming left V 6 bases short and J 0 bases short, with 9 bases between. The CDR3 DNA sequence: TGTGCCAGTAGCGGTGGGCCCTCTGGAAACACCATATATTTT. Encoded protein: CASSGGPSGNTIYF.